This passage covers 26 T cell receptor beta chains from one sample sequenced in a study of T cell clones after liver transplantation. Sequencing was performed with immunoSEQ multiplex PCR; in TCRdb, only in-frame clones are kept and a portion is missing. This table has 15,000 to 20,000 clones, 80% to 90% appearing once. This specimen consisted of CD8+ T cells from blood, obtained 46 months after liver transplant. The receptor set was obtained from a human patient who received a liver transplant. Some of these T cells may belong to the graft donor.

This chain connects TRBV7-2 to TRBJ1-3; 7 bases line up with TRBD1. The CDR3 is made up of 15 amino acids. CDR1 and CDR2 from the germline V gene are SGHTA and FQGNSA. V was pared by 5 bases and J by 2 bases, with 6 bases of the junction left unmatched. As DNA, the CDR3 is TGTGCCAGCAGCCCCGGAACAGGGGCTGGAAACACCATATATTTT. It specifies CASSPGTGAGNTIYF.

V usage is TRBV10-3 and J usage is TRBJ2-1; 7 positions agree with TRBD2. CDR3 length: 15 amino acids. Losses at the gene ends were 6 bases for V and 8 bases for J; bases not matched to a gene: 13. Per the germline V gene, CDR1 is ENHRY and CDR2 is SYGVKD. CDR3 region: CAIRDLGGSEDEQFF. The CDR3, as DNA: TGTGCCATCAGGGACTTGGGCGGGAGCGAGGATGAGCAGTTCTTC.

This clone came up once. V and J are TRBV19 and TRBJ2-1; D possibly corresponds to TRBD2 (5 bases). Trimming cost V 0 bases and J 3 bases, with 12 bases left between them. This CDR3 is 16 amino acids long. CDR1 and CDR2 from the germline V gene are LNHDA and SQIVND (reference sequence). CDR3 bases: TGTGCCAGTAGTATAGAACCGGCGGGTGGCTACAATGAGCAGTTCTTC. Protein: CASSIEPAGGYNEQFF.

This rearrangement joins TRBV19 to TRBJ2-1; 7 bases are shared with TRBD2. CDR1 LNHDA and CDR2 SQIVND come from the germline V gene (reference sequence). This CDR3 comprises 14 residues. J was trimmed by 9 bases and V by 3 bases; bases with no gene match: 8. CDR3 loop: CASSMVAGSPEQFF. The CDR3 DNA reads TGTGCCAGTAGTATGGTAGCGGGTAGTCCTGAGCAGTTCTTC.

V gene TRBV2 combines with J gene TRBJ1-1; D not resolved. The germline gives CDR1 SNHLY, CDR2 FYNNEI. The CDR3 loop spans 15 amino acids. Deletions cut 7 bases from V and 5 bases from J, with 20 bases between. CDR3 DNA: TGTGCCAGCATTTCCTGGTTTGATAGGGTTACTGAAGCTTTCTTT. Translating it yields CASISWFDRVTEAFF.

The gene calls are TRBV9 and TRBJ2-5; no definite D call. With 0 bases removed from V and 2 bases from J, the gap between germline ends came to 11 bases. Germline CDR1 and CDR2: SGDLS and YYNGEE. This CDR3 is 15 amino acids long. The CDR3 sequence: CASSVGDADQETQYF. The CDR3 nucleotides read TGTGCCAGCAGCGTAGGAGACGCCGATCAAGAGACCCAGTACTTC.

This clone came up a few times. V is TRBV27 and J is TRBJ2-7; D call uncertain. V lost 0 bases to trimming and J lost 3 bases, with 6 bases between them. The germline gives CDR1 MNHEY, CDR2 SMNVEV (reference sequence). The CDR3 runs 13 residues. The CDR3 bases are TGTGCCAGCAGTTTATCTCCTCTCTACGAGCAGTACTTC. This codes for CASSLSPLYEQYF.

This chain uses TRBV4-1 with TRBJ1-2; D possibly corresponds to TRBD1 (6 bases). Germline CDR1 MGHRA, CDR2 YSYEKL. The CDR3 spans 16 residues. V was clipped by 4 bases and J by 5 bases, with 20 bases between them. The CDR3 protein is CASSLKQGFMIYGYTF. Written as DNA, the CDR3 is TGCGCCAGCAGCCTCAAACAGGGCTTCATGATATATGGCTACACCTTC.

This CDR3 reads CASSQHPGQPQQNTEAFF. CDR3 bases: TGCGCCAGCAGCCAACACCCGGGACAGCCTCAACAGAACACTGAAGCTTTCTTT. This chain links TRBV4-3 with TRBJ1-1; 7 bases are shared with TRBD1. CDR3 size: 18 residues. Germline values: CDR1 LGHNA, CDR2 YSLEER. V dropped 2 bases and J dropped 1; count of bases not matched to a gene: 13.

This chain links TRBV2 with TRBJ2-1, with D hard to call. Between the trimmed V and J ends, which lost 8 bases and 8 bases, there was a span of 19 bases. CDR1 and CDR2 from the germline V gene are SNHLY and FYNNEI. The CDR3 is 14 amino acids. The CDR3 here is CASRPPEPWDEQFF. CDR3 coding DNA: TGTGCCAGCCGCCCCCCGGAACCCTGGGATGAGCAGTTCTTC.

This sequence joins TRBV28 and TRBJ2-1; 15 positions match TRBD2. Germline V lookup: CDR1 MDHEN, CDR2 SYDVKM. The CDR3 runs 16 residues. V gave up 5 bases and J gave up 9 bases; unmatched junction bases: 8. CDR3: CASSPGLAGGWGEQFF. In nucleotides, the CDR3 is TGTGCCAGCAGTCCGGGACTAGCGGGAGGTTGGGGTGAGCAGTTCTTC.

This chain connects TRBV28 to TRBJ2-7; possibly TRBD1 for D (5 bases). The V end was cut by 5 bases, the J end by 4 bases, with 18 bases between. The CDR3 runs to 15 residues. Germline lookup yields CDR1 MDHEN and CDR2 SYDVKM. The CDR3 DNA follows: TGTGCCAGCAGTCCCAGGGCAAGCCTACCTTACGAGCAGTACTTC. Its translation is CASSPRASLPYEQYF.

DNA of the CDR3: TGTGCCAGCAGTTTGAGACACCTGAACTATGGCTACACCTTC. Its protein is CASSLRHLNYGYTF. This rearrangement joins TRBV28 to TRBJ1-2, with D unresolved. Germline V gene data show CDR1 as MDHEN and CDR2 as SYDVKM. Trimming removed 3 bases at V and 2 bases at J, with 10 bases between. CDR3 size: 14 residues.

The chain employs TRBV28 and TRBJ1-2; 9 bases match TRBD1. The CDR3 runs to 15 residues. V shed 7 bases and J 5 bases; nucleotides not matched to a gene: 11. Germline assignment: CDR1 MDHEN and CDR2 SYDVKM. Here the CDR3 reads CASNSLDRGRYGYTF. In DNA, the CDR3 is TGTGCCAGCAATTCACTGGACAGGGGACGATATGGCTACACCTTC.

The chain joins TRBV5-6 to TRBJ1-5; D unclear. The CDR3 spans 16 residues. With 3 bases removed from V and 0 bases from J, the gap between germline ends came to 13 bases. Germline lookup yields CDR1 SGHDT and CDR2 YYEEEE. The CDR3 bases are TGTGCCAGCAGCTCCTCGAAAGGAGTTAGCAATCAGCCCCAGCATTTT. As protein: CASSSSKGVSNQPQHF.

The V call is TRBV9, the J call TRBJ2-7; maybe TRBD2 (6 bases). The CDR3 totals 14 residues. V was shortened by 0 bases and J by 3 bases, with 10 bases between the two germline ends. The germline gives CDR1 SGDLS, CDR2 YYNGEE. In nucleotides, the CDR3 is TGTGCCAGCAGCGTAGAAGGCGGGAACTACGAGCAGTACTTC. Encoded protein: CASSVEGGNYEQYF.

The rearrangement uses TRBV16 and TRBJ2-2, with D tentatively TRBD2 (6 bases). The V and J ends lost 2 bases and 3 bases respectively, with 10 bases between them. Germline values: CDR1 KGHSY, CDR2 FQNENV. The CDR3 spans 15 residues. CDR3 in amino acids: CASSQGDFHTGELFF. In DNA form, the CDR3 reads TGTGCCAGCAGCCAAGGGGACTTCCACACCGGGGAGCTGTTTTTT.

The CDR3: CASSEWNSNQPQHF. The CDR3 coding sequence is TGTGCCAGCAGCGAATGGAATAGCAATCAGCCCCAGCATTTT. This chain connects TRBV9 to TRBJ1-5; the D is unclear. CDR1 SGDLS and CDR2 YYNGEE come from the germline V gene. V was clipped by 3 bases and J by 0 bases, with 7 bases between them. The CDR3 has 14 residues. Filled out from reference TRBV9 and TRBJ1-5, the complete variable domain reads DSGVTQTPKHLITATGQRVTLRCSPRSGDLSVYWYQQSLDQGLQFLIQYYNGEERAKGNILERFSAQQFPDLHSELNLSSLELGDSALYFCASSEWNSNQPQHFGDGTRLSIL.

The chain is built from TRBV7-9 and TRBJ2-7; D is tentatively TRBD1 or TRBD2 (5 bases each). The V gene lost 5 bases and the J gene lost 3 bases, with 11 bases spanning the gap. Germline values: CDR1 SEHNR, CDR2 FQNEAQ (reference sequence). The CDR3 has 13 residues. CDR3 residues: CASSPWDLYEQYF. The CDR3 DNA reads as TGTGCCAGCAGCCCCTGGGACCTCTACGAGCAGTACTTC.

The V call is TRBV27, the J call TRBJ2-5; 7 bases align to TRBD1. V trimming: 5 bases; J trimming: 2 bases; junction bases outside the gene matches: 5. Per germline, CDR1 MNHEY and CDR2 SMNVEV (reference sequence). The CDR3 runs 14 residues. CDR3 sequence (DNA): TGTGCCAGCAGTCCCAGGACAGGTCAAGAGACCCAGTACTTC. The encoded protein is CASSPRTGQETQYF.

The count of this clone is one. V gene TRBV9 combines with J gene TRBJ2-3; a weak D match, TRBD1 (6 bases). The V and J ends lost 4 bases and 2 bases respectively, with 11 bases between them. The CDR3 runs 14 residues. From germline, CDR1 is SGDLS and CDR2 YYNGEE. In nucleotides, the CDR3 is TGTGCCAGCAGCCCGGGACAAGTCACAGATACGCAGTATTTT. This codes for CASSPGQVTDTQYF. Full variable domain (rest looked up from reference TRBV9 and TRBJ2-3): DSGVTQTPKHLITATGQRVTLRCSPRSGDLSVYWYQQSLDQGLQFLIQYYNGEERAKGNILERFSAQQFPDLHSELNLSSLELGDSALYFCASSPGQVTDTQYFGPGTRLTVL.

V and J are TRBV27 and TRBJ1-1, with 10 bases matching TRBD1. The CDR3 covers 16 residues. Trimming removed 3 bases from V and 6 bases from J; junction bases left unmatched: 10. Germline V lookup: CDR1 MNHEY, CDR2 SMNVEV (reference sequence). The CDR3 DNA is TGTGCCAGCAGTTTGGGAAGGACAGGGGGATGGGCTGAAGCTTTCTTT. Residues: CASSLGRTGGWAEAFF.

The chain combines TRBV2 with TRBJ1-2; D gene ambiguous. The V end lost 4 bases, the J end lost 0 bases, and 15 bases lay between the germline ends. The CDR3 runs 16 residues. Germline CDR1 and CDR2: SNHLY and FYNNEI. The CDR3, as DNA: TGTGCCAGCAGTGTTCAAAAGGTGGCGACTAACTATGGCTACACCTTC. Protein sequence: CASSVQKVATNYGYTF. Variable domain in full (rest from reference TRBV2 and TRBJ1-2): EPEVTQTPSHQVTQMGQEVILRCVPISNHLYFYWYRQILGQKVEFLVSFYNNEISEKSEIFDDQFSVERPDGSNFTLKIRSTKLEDSAMYFCASSVQKVATNYGYTFGSGTRLTVV.

This chain links TRBV27 with TRBJ1-2, with unresolved D. Trimming cost V 2 bases and J 3 bases, with 13 bases left between them. Germline V lookup: CDR1 MNHEY, CDR2 SMNVEV (reference sequence). CDR3 length: 15 residues. The CDR3: CASSLVGGEYYGYTF. The DNA for the CDR3 is TGTGCCAGCAGTTTAGTGGGCGGGGAGTACTATGGCTACACCTTC.

This chain links TRBV7-9 with TRBJ1-2; D gene unclear. Germline assignment: CDR1 SEHNR and CDR2 FQNEAQ (reference sequence). Between the trimmed V and J ends, which lost 1 base and 0 bases, there was a span of 9 bases. This CDR3 is 15 amino acids long. The CDR3: CASSLGRTSNYGYTF. The CDR3 DNA follows: TGTGCCAGCAGCTTAGGGAGGACTTCTAACTATGGCTACACCTTC.

CDR3 bases: TGTGCCAGCAGCCGTTATGCACGGAACACTGAAGCTTTCTTT. This encodes CASSRYARNTEAFF. This rearrangement joins TRBV5-6 to TRBJ1-1; no clear D. V shed 4 bases and J shed 1 base, with 11 bases lying between them. The CDR3 is 14 residues long. CDR1 is SGHDT, CDR2 YYEEEE, per germline.